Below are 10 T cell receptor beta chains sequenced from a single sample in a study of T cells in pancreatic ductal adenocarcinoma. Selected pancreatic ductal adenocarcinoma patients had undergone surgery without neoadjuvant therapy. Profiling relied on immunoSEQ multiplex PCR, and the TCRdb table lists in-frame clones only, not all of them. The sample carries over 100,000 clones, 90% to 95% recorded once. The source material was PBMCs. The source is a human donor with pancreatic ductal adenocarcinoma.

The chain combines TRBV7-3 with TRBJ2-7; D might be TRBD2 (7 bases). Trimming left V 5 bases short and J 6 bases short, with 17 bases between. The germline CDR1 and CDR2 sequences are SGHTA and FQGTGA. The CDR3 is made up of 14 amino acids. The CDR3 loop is CASSPGRGAGEQYF. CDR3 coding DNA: TGTGCCAGCAGCCCTGGACGGGGGGCAGGCGAGCAGTACTTC.

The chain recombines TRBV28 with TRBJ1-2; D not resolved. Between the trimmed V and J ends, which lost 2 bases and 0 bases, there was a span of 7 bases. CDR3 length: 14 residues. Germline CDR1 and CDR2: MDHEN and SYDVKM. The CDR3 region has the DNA TGTGCCAGCAGTTTAGTTGAGTCTAACTATGGCTACACCTTC. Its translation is CASSLVESNYGYTF.

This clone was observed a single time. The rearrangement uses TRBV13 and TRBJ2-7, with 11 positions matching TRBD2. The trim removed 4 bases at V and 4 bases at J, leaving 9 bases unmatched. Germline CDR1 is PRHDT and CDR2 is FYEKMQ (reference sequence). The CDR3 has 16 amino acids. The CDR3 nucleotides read TGTGCCAGCAGCTCCCGACTAGCGGGGAAAATGTACGAGCAGTACTTC. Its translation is CASSSRLAGKMYEQYF.

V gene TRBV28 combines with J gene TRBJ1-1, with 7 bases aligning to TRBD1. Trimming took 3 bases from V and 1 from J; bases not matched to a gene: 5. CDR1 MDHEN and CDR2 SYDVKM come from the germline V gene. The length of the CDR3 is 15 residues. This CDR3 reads CASSLGAGGNTEAFF. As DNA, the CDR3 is TGTGCCAGCAGTTTGGGGGCAGGGGGGAACACTGAAGCTTTCTTT.

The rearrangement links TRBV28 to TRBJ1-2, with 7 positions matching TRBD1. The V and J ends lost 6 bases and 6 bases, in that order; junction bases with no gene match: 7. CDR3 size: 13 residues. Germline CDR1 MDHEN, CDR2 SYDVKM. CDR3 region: CASSPGQTHGYTF. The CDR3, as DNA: TGTGCCAGCAGCCCGGGACAGACCCATGGCTACACCTTC.

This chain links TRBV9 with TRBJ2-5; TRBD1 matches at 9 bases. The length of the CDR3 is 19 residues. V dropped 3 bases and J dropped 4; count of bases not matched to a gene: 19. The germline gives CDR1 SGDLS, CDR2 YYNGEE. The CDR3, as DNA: TGTGCCAGCAGCGACCGGGACAGGGAACCTTTTCGGGAGAGAGAGACCCAGTACTTC. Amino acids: CASSDRDREPFRERETQYF.

The CDR3 DNA reads as TGTGCCATCAGTGAGAACCTAGCGGGAGGGCCTAACGAGCAGTACTTC. The encoded protein is CAISENLAGGPNEQYF. The chain couples TRBV10-3 to TRBJ2-7; 12 bases align to TRBD2. Germline CDR1 ENHRY, CDR2 SYGVKD. The CDR3 extends over 16 amino acids. V lost 2 bases, J lost 5 bases, and 7 bases stayed unmatched.

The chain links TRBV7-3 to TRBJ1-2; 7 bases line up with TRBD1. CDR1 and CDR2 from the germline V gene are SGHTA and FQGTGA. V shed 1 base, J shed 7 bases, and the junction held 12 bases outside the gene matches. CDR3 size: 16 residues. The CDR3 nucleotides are TGTGCCAGCAGCTTAAGTTCAGCTAGGGGGCGGGGTGGCTACACCTTC. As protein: CASSLSSARGRGGYTF.

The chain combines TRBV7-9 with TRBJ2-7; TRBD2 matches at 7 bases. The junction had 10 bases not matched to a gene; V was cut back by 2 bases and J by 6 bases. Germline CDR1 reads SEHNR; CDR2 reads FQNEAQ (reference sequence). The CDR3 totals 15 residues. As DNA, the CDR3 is TGTGCCAGCAGCTTACGACTAGCCGACGGCGGCGAGCAGTACTTC. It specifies CASSLRLADGGEQYF.

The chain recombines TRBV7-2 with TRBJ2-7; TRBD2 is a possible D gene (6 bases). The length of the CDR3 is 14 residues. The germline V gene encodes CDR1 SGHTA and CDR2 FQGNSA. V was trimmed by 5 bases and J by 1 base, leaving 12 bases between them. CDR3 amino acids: CASSTSSGSYEQYF. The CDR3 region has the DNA TGTGCCAGCAGCACTAGCTCCGGATCCTACGAGCAGTACTTC.